These 30 T cell receptor beta chains originate from one sample sequenced in a study of blood T cell repertoires in COVID-19. Generated by immunoSEQ multiplex PCR, the TCRdb table keeps only in-frame clones and is missing some. The sample records roughly 150,000 clones, roughly 84% being singletons. Input material: PBMCs or T cells enriched from blood (not recorded which). The origin of the receptors is a man in his sixties who had recovered from COVID-19.

The genes are TRBV28 and TRBJ1-3, with D possibly TRBD1 on 5 matching bases. The CDR3 runs to 16 residues. Looked up from germline, CDR1 is MDHEN and CDR2 is SYDVKM. V was pared by 6 bases and J by 0 bases, with 15 bases between. The CDR3 sequence: CASSLGPGRSGNTIYF. The DNA of the CDR3 is TGTGCCAGCAGCCTGGGGCCCGGGCGCTCTGGAAACACCATATATTTT. Combining the CDR3 with reference TRBV28 and TRBJ1-3 gives the whole variable domain DVKVTQSSRYLVKRTGEKVFLECVQDMDHENMFWYRQDPGLGLRLIYFSYDVKMKEKGDIPEGYSVSREKKERFSLILESASTNQTSMYLCASSLGPGRSGNTIYFGEGSWLTVV.

The chain combines TRBV2 with TRBJ2-2, with D hard to call. V shed 4 bases and J shed 6 bases, with 9 bases lying between them. This CDR3 has 13 residues. The germline gives CDR1 SNHLY, CDR2 FYNNEI. In DNA, the CDR3 is TGTGCCAGCAGTGTGAGCAAGCCCGGGGAGCTGTTTTTT. It yields the protein CASSVSKPGELFF.

The chain has TRBV9 and TRBJ2-1, with 7 bases identical to TRBD2. V lost 3 bases and J lost 2; bases outside the gene matches: 14. CDR3 length: 18 residues. The germline CDR1 and CDR2 sequences are SGDLS and YYNGEE. The DNA of the CDR3 is TGTGCCAGCAGCGAAAGTAGTACCAGACTAGCAACCTACAATGAGCAGTTCTTC. Its protein product is CASSESSTRLATYNEQFF.

V and J are TRBV7-8 and TRBJ2-2, with D possibly matching TRBD2 (5 bases). Germline V gives CDR1 SGHVS, CDR2 FQNEAQ. Trimming stripped 7 bases from V and 1 base from J, with 19 bases between. The CDR3 consists of 17 residues. Here the CDR3 reads CASILPGLGRNTGELFF. The CDR3 bases are TGTGCCAGCATCCTGCCGGGTTTGGGGAGGAACACCGGGGAGCTGTTTTTT.

This clone was seen once. This chain connects TRBV5-1 to TRBJ2-2; 13 positions agree with TRBD2. There are 16 residues in the CDR3. The junction had 3 bases not matched to a gene; V was cut back by 3 bases and J by 4 bases. Germline-derived CDR1 and CDR2 are SGHRS and YFSETQ. The CDR3 nucleotides are TGCGCCAGCAGCTCCGGACTAGCGGGAGCCACCGGGGAGCTGTTTTTT. This translates into CASSSGLAGATGELFF.

The CDR3 here is CAWVTGVGNTIYF. The CDR3, as DNA: TGTGCCTGGGTAACAGGGGTCGGAAACACCATATATTTT. The gene calls are TRBV30 and TRBJ1-3, with 7 nucleotides matching TRBD1. There are 13 residues in the CDR3. V shed 5 bases and J 4 bases; nucleotides not matched to a gene: 5. Germline V gene data show CDR1 as GTSNPN and CDR2 as SVGIG (reference sequence).

This chain links TRBV7-8 with TRBJ2-7; TRBD1 aligns across 9 bases. With 5 bases clipped from V and 5 bases from J, the junction kept 7 bases outside the gene matches. Per germline, CDR1 SGHVS and CDR2 FQNEAQ. The CDR3 sequence is 14 residues long. The DNA of the CDR3 is TGTGCCAGCAGCGATGGGACAGGGATCAACGAGCAGTACTTC. Translating it yields CASSDGTGINEQYF.

J is TRBJ2-7 and V is TRBV23-1, with no clear D. TRBV23-1 is known as an ORF, though its function is uncertain. The ends were cut back, 7 bases at V and 4 bases at J, with 17 bases in the middle. This CDR3 has 14 residues. CDR3: CASTQVFQCYEQYF. Written as DNA, the CDR3 is TGCGCCAGCACCCAGGTTTTCCAATGTTACGAGCAGTACTTC.

The chain has TRBV12-3 or TRBV12-4 and TRBJ1-3, with 7 bases that match TRBD1. This CDR3 has 13 amino acids. With 6 bases clipped from V and 1 base from J, the junction kept 0 bases outside the gene matches. This CDR3 is CASRGQSGNTIYF. As DNA, the CDR3 is TGTGCCAGCAGGGGACAGTCTGGAAACACCATATATTTT.

The chain recombines TRBV21-1 with TRBJ2-2; the table gives TRBD2 as D, unverified against the DNA. TRBV21-1 is given as a pseudogene. The CDR3 is 16 amino acids. The CDR3 DNA is TGTGCCAGCAGCGACCCCCCAGGACTCGACACCGGGGAGCTGTTTTTT. This codes for CASSDPPGLDTGELFF.

The V and J genes are TRBV27 and TRBJ2-3, with D unresolved. The germline V and J ends were trimmed by 5 bases and 0 bases, with 15 bases remaining between them. This CDR3 comprises 16 residues. CDR1 and CDR2 (germline): MNHEY, SMNVEV (reference sequence). The CDR3 loop is CASSTLEPPSTDTQYF. Here the CDR3 DNA reads TGTGCCAGCAGTACGCTAGAACCGCCTAGCACAGATACGCAGTATTTT.

This clone was recorded only once. In DNA, the CDR3 is TGTGCCAGCAGCCCTAGGGCGGGAGGCTGGAACACTGAAGCTTTCTTT. Translating gives CASSPRAGGWNTEAFF. The chain has TRBV7-9 and TRBJ1-1; D uncertain. This CDR3 has 16 amino acids. Germline V CDR1 and CDR2: SEHNR, FQNEAQ (reference sequence). The V end was cut by 5 bases, the J end by 1 base, with 17 bases between. Using reference TRBV7-9 and TRBJ1-1 for the parts outside the CDR3, the full variable domain is DTGVSQNPRHKITKRGQNVTFRCDPISEHNRLYWYRQTLGQGPEFLTYFQNEAQLEKSRLLSDRFSAERPKGSFSTLEIQRTEQGDSAMYLCASSPRAGGWNTEAFFGQGTRLTVV.

The chain links TRBV21-1 to TRBJ2-1; the D call in the table, TRBD1, was not verified against the DNA. TRBV21-1 corresponds to a pseudogene. CDR3 size: 14 residues. CDR3 sequence: CASRRDRGYNEQFF. DNA of the CDR3: TGTGCCAGCAGGAGGGACAGGGGATACAATGAGCAGTTCTTC.

This chain joins TRBV27 and TRBJ2-2, with D maybe TRBD2 (5 bases). Trimming took off 6 bases at V and 5 bases at J, with 7 bases between the two ends. Germline loops: CDR1 MNHEY, CDR2 SMNVEV (reference sequence). This CDR3 spans 12 amino acids. CDR3 DNA sequence: TGTGCCAGCAGGCGGAGGACCGGGGAGCTGTTTTTT. Protein sequence: CASRRRTGELFF.

This clone was seen only a few times. The genes are TRBV28 and TRBJ2-5, with D tentatively TRBD2 (7 bases). CDR3 length: 15 residues. Germline CDR1 MDHEN, CDR2 SYDVKM. Trimming cost V 1 base and J 4 bases, with 13 bases left between them. The CDR3 here is CASSLYGGGRETQYF. For the CDR3, the DNA is TGTGCCAGCAGTTTATATGGGGGGGGGCGAGAGACCCAGTACTTC.

The rearrangement joins TRBV2 to TRBJ1-3; possible D gene TRBD1, 5 bases. Germline CDR1 reads SNHLY; CDR2 reads FYNNEI. This CDR3 has 15 residues. Trimming cost V 4 bases and J 0 bases, with 10 bases left between them. The CDR3 loop reads CASSGGRGSGNTIYF. CDR3 bases: TGTGCCAGCAGTGGGGGGAGGGGCTCTGGAAACACCATATATTTT.

This clone has just a few counts. V usage is TRBV5-6 and J usage is TRBJ1-6; tentatively, D is TRBD1 (6 bases). Deletions cut 3 bases from V and 7 bases from J, with 17 bases between. The CDR3 runs to 16 residues. CDR1 is SGHDT, CDR2 YYEEEE, per germline. CDR3 sequence reads: CASSSSGAARNSPLHF. The CDR3 DNA sequence: TGTGCCAGCAGCTCCTCAGGGGCGGCAAGAAATTCACCCCTCCACTTT.

This clone has just one count. The chain joins TRBV28 to TRBJ2-1; 11 nucleotides line up with TRBD2. V dropped 8 bases and J dropped 7; count of bases not matched to a gene: 22. Germline-derived CDR1 and CDR2 are MDHEN and SYDVKM. The CDR3 covers 19 residues. The CDR3 sequence: CASPTRGFSGGASTNEQFF. CDR3 nucleotides: TGTGCCAGCCCTACTCGGGGCTTTAGCGGGGGGGCCAGTACTAATGAGCAGTTCTTC.

The V and J genes are TRBV7-9 and TRBJ2-1; TRBD2 might be the D (6 bases). Trimming pared 4 bases from V and 2 bases from J, leaving 9 bases between. This CDR3 has 14 residues. Germline V gene lookup returns CDR1 SEHNR and CDR2 FQNEAQ (reference sequence). The CDR3 is CASSSGGPYNEQFF. In DNA form, the CDR3 reads TGTGCCAGCAGCTCCGGGGGTCCCTACAATGAGCAGTTCTTC.

This clone has only one observation. V is TRBV9 and J is TRBJ1-6; TRBD1 might be the D (5 bases). The germline V gene has CDR1 SGDLS and CDR2 YYNGEE. The CDR3 spans 15 residues. V gave up 4 bases and J gave up 5 bases, with 13 bases separating them. CDR3 region: CASSPRLRDNSPLHF. For the CDR3, the DNA is TGTGCCAGCAGCCCGAGGCTCAGGGATAATTCACCCCTCCACTTT.

V usage is TRBV2 and J usage is TRBJ1-4, with D uncertain. Trimming took 7 bases from V and 8 from J, leaving 20 bases between them. CDR3 size: 15 residues. CDR1 and CDR2 from the germline V gene are SNHLY and FYNNEI. DNA of the CDR3: TGTGCCAGCATACTCCCGGGGTTAGGCCGAGAAAAACTGTTTTTT. Translating it yields CASILPGLGREKLFF.

The gene calls are TRBV28 and TRBJ2-5; D possibly corresponds to TRBD1 (5 bases). CDR1 and CDR2 from the germline V gene are MDHEN and SYDVKM. The CDR3 has 12 amino acids. V dropped 7 bases and J dropped 3 bases, with 9 bases sitting between them. The CDR3, as DNA: TGTGCCAGCACTAGACAGAAAGAGACCCAGTACTTC. It translates to CASTRQKETQYF.

CDR3 in amino acids: CASSSQGSTDTQYF. Here the CDR3 DNA reads TGTGCCAGCAGTTCGCAGGGGAGCACAGATACGCAGTATTTT. The gene calls are TRBV28 and TRBJ2-3, with D tentatively TRBD1 (6 bases). Germline V lookup: CDR1 MDHEN, CDR2 SYDVKM. The V end lost 4 bases, the J end lost 0 bases, and 8 bases lay between the germline ends. The CDR3 contains 14 residues.

The sample holds many counts of this clone. The V and J genes are TRBV9 and TRBJ2-1, with 8 bases fitting TRBD1. The CDR3 extends over 13 amino acids. V lost 3 bases and J lost 10; bases outside the gene matches: 6. Germline assignment: CDR1 SGDLS and CDR2 YYNGEE. In DNA, the CDR3 is TGTGCCAGCAGCGGGACAGGGTTAGGCGAGCAGTTCTTC. It specifies CASSGTGLGEQFF.

The CDR3 reads CASSEGTAVNEKLFF. The CDR3, as DNA: TGCGCCAGCAGCGAAGGGACAGCAGTTAATGAAAAACTGTTTTTT. The chain combines TRBV5-1 with TRBJ1-4, with TRBD1 matching over 7 bases. There are 15 residues in the CDR3. Germline V gene data show CDR1 as SGHRS and CDR2 as YFSETQ. V shed 4 bases, J shed 4 bases, and the junction held 7 bases outside the gene matches. Full variable domain (rest looked up from reference TRBV5-1 and TRBJ1-4): KAGVTQTPRYLIKTRGQQVTLSCSPISGHRSVSWYQQTPGQGLQFLFEYFSETQRNKGNFPGRFSGRQFSNSRSEMNVSTLELGDSALYLCASSEGTAVNEKLFFGSGTQLSVL.

This chain links TRBV5-1 with TRBJ2-5, with TRBD1 matching over 8 bases. The CDR3 spans 15 residues. Per germline, CDR1 SGHRS and CDR2 YFSETQ. V gave up 7 bases and J gave up 5 bases; unmatched junction bases: 13. The CDR3 region is CASAGRTGSGETQYF. DNA for the CDR3: TGCGCCAGCGCAGGCAGGACAGGGTCTGGGGAGACCCAGTACTTC.

The rearrangement uses TRBV5-1 and TRBJ2-7; TRBD1 aligns across 10 bases. Losses at the gene ends were 3 bases for V and 1 base for J; bases not matched to a gene: 10. Per the germline V gene, CDR1 is SGHRS and CDR2 is YFSETQ. The CDR3 runs 17 residues. The CDR3 here is CASSSISGTGVSYEQYF. Written as DNA, the CDR3 is TGCGCCAGCAGCTCGATCTCCGGGACAGGGGTATCCTACGAGCAGTACTTC.

This clone was seen only a few times. The V call is TRBV28, the J call TRBJ1-2; D is undetermined. V lost 5 bases, J lost 8 bases, and 15 bases lay in between. Germline V gene lookup returns CDR1 MDHEN and CDR2 SYDVKM. The CDR3 is 13 amino acids. The CDR3 coding sequence is TGTGCCAGCAGTGCCACCTCCCGGCGGGGCTACACCTTC. This encodes CASSATSRRGYTF.

The chain is built from TRBV7-2 and TRBJ2-5, with 15 positions matching TRBD2. This CDR3 is 18 amino acids long. From germline, CDR1 is SGHTA and CDR2 FQGNSA. The trim removed 1 base at V and 4 bases at J, leaving 7 bases unmatched. The DNA of the CDR3 is TGTGCCAGCAGCTTAGGGGGACTAGCGGGGGGTGCTGGAGAGACCCAGTACTTC. Translation gives CASSLGGLAGGAGETQYF.

The chain recombines TRBV28 with TRBJ2-3, with D possibly matching TRBD2 (6 bases). V lost 2 bases to trimming and J lost 1 base, with 10 bases between them. Germline V CDR1 and CDR2: MDHEN, SYDVKM. The CDR3 length is 15 residues. CDR3 bases: TGTGCCAGCAGTTTAACTAGCCCTGGCACAGATACGCAGTATTTT. Its translation is CASSLTSPGTDTQYF.